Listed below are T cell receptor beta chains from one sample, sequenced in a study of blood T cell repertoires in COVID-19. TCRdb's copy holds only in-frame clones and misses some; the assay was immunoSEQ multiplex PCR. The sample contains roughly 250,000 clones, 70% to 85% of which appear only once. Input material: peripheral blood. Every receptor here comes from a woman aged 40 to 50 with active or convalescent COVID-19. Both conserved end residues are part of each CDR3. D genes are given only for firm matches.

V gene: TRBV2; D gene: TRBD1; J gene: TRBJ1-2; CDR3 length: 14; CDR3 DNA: TGTGCCAGCACAACCGGGACAGGGAACTATGGCTACACCTTC; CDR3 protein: CASTTGTGNYGYTF
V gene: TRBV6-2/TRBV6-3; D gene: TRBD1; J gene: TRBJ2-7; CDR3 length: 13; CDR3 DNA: TGTGCCAGCAGTTACGGGGACAGGGGCCAGCAGTACTTC; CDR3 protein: CASSYGDRGQQYF
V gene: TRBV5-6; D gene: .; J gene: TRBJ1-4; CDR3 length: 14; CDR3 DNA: TGTGCCAGCAGCCATTACGGGGCTAATGAAAAACTGTTTTTT; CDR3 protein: CASSHYGANEKLFF
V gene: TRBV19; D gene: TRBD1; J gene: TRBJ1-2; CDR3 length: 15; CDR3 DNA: TGTGCCAGTAGACCTACCTCCGGGACAGGGCGGGAGAACACCTTC; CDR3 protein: CASRPTSGTGRENTF
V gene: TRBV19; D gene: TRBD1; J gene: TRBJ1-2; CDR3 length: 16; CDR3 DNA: TGTGCCAGTAGTATCGTTGCGGGACAGGGTTTGAGTGGCTACACCTTC; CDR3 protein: CASSIVAGQGLSGYTF
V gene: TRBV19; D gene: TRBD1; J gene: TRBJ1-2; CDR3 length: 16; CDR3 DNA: TGTGCCAGTAGTGCAATGATACGGACAGGGGGCGGCGGCTACACCTTC; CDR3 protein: CASSAMIRTGGGGYTF
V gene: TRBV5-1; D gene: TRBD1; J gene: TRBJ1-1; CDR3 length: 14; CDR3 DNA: TGCGCCAGCAGCTTGCAGACAGGGGTCACTGAAGCTTTCTTT; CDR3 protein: CASSLQTGVTEAFF
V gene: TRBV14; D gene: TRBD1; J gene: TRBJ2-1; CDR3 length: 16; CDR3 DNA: TGTGCCAGCAGCCGCTTCACAGGGGGCTCGTACAATGAGCAGTTCTTC; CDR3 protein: CASSRFTGGSYNEQFF
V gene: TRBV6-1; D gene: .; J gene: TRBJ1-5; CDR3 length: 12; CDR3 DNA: TGTGCCAGCAGTGAACTAGCACAGCCCCAGCATTTT; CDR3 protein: CASSELAQPQHF
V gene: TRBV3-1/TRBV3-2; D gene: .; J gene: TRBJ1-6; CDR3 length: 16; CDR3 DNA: TGTGCCAGCAGCCAAACGCCGAGCTCCTATAATTCACCCCTCCACTTT; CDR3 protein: CASSQTPSSYNSPLHF
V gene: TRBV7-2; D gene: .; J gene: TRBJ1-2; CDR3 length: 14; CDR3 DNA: TGTGCCAGCAGCTTAGAAGGGGTTCTCTATGGCTACACCTTC; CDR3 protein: CASSLEGVLYGYTF
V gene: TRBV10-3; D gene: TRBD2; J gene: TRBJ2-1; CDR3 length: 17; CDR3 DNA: TGTGCCATCAGTGAGTCTGAGAGCGGGGGACCCTACAATGAGCAGTTCTTC; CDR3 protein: CAISESESGGPYNEQFF
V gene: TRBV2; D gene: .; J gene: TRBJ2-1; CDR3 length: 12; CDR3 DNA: TGTGCCAGCAGTCCCGCGGGCTCAGAGCAGTTCTTC; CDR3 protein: CASSPAGSEQFF
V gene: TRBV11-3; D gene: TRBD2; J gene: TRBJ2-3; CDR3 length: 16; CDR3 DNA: TGTGCCAGCAGCTTAAGTAGGACTAGCGCGGCAGATACGCAGTATTTT; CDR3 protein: CASSLSRTSAADTQYF
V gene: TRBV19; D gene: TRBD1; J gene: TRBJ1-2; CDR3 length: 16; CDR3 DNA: TGTGCCAGTAGTATCCCATTCCCGGGACAGGGATTTGGCTACACCTTC; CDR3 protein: CASSIPFPGQGFGYTF